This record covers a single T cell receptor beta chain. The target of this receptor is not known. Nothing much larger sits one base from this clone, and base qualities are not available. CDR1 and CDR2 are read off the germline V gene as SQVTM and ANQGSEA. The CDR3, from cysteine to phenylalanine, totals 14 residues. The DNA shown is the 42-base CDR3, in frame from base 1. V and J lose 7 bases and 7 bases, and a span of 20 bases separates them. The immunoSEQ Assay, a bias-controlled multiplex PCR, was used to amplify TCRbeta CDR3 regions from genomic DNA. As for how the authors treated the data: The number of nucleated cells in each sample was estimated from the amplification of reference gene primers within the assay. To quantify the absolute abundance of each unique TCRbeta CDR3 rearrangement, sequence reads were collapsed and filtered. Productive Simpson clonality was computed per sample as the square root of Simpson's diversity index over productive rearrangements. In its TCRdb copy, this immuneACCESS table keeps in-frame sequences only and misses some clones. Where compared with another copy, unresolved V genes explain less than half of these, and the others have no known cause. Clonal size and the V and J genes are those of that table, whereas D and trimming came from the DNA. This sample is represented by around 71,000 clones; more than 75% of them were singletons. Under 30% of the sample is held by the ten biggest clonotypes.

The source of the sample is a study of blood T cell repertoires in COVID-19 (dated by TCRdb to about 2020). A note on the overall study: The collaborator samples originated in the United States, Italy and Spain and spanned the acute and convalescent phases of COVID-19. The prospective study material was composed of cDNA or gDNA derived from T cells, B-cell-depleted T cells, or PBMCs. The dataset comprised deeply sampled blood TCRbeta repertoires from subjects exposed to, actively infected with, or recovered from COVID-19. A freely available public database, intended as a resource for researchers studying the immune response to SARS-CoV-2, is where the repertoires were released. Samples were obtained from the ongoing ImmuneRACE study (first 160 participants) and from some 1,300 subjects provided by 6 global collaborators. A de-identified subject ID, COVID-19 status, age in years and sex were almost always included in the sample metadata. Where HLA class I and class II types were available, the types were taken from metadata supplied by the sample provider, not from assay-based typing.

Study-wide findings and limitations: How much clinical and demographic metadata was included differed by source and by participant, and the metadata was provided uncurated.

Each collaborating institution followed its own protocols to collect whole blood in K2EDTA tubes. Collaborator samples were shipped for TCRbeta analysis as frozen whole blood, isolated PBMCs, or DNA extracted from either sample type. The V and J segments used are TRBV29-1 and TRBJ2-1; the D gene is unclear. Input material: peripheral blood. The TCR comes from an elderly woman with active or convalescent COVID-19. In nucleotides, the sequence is TGCAGCGCACGACCTTTTTCTGTACAGAATGAGCAGTTCTTC. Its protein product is CSARPFSVQNEQFF.